This entry concerns a single TCR beta chain. The antigen is unknown. Only in-frame clones appear in the TCRdb table, and some are missing; sequencing was by immunoSEQ multiplex PCR. The table includes 120,000 to 150,000 clones, approximately 80% detected once. The CDR3 has 13 residues. Between the trimmed V and J ends, which lost 6 bases and 2 bases, there was a span of 11 bases. The germline V gene encodes CDR1 LNHDA and CDR2 SQIVND (reference sequence). Each patient relapsed following autologous stem cell transplantation, and prior brentuximab vedotin exposure differed. This sample is drawn from a study of PD-1 blockade in classical Hodgkin lymphoma. Findings of the study overall: With respect to the repertoire differences, their causes, possibly disease activity or prior therapy, remain undefined. Newly diagnosed patients were reported to start with lower TCR diversity than healthy donors. The study found complete responders had baseline diversity similar to newly diagnosed patients.

Sequenced here: peripheral blood mononuclear cells (PBMCs), sampled before the second cycle of nivolumab. The sequence was collected from a human donor with classical Hodgkin lymphoma. V and J are TRBV19 and TRBJ2-7; possibly TRBD2 for D (5 bases). Here the CDR3 DNA reads TGTGCCAGTAGCCACCGGGGTACCTACGAGCAGTACTTC. It specifies CASSHRGTYEQYF.